A selection of T cell receptor beta chains follows, all from one sample in a study of cytomegalovirus exposure and HLA in healthy donors. The protocol was immunoSEQ multiplex PCR, while the TCRdb copy is restricted to in-frame clones and leaves out a portion. The table has around 130,000 clones, 60% to 85% seen once. The sample taken for sequencing was PBMCs. The receptors here all came from a woman aged 35 to 49 in good health and CMV-seronegative. Each CDR3 is given with its conserved first and last residue. D genes are given only for firm matches. Expanded clones are given a class, and other clones once, few, many or no size at all.

>-|TRBJ2-7|TRBV28|-
TGTGCCAGCAGCTTCTCCTACGAGCAGTACTTC
CASSFSYEQYF
>-|TRBJ1-1|TRBV6-5|-
TGTGCCAGCAAAAGGAGCATGAACACTGAAGCTTTCTTT
CASKRSMNTEAFF
>-|TRBJ2-4|TRBV5-8|-
TGTGCCAGCAGCTTAAGGGGAAGCCTAGCCAAAAACATTCAGTACTTC
CASSLRGSLAKNIQYF
>-|TRBJ2-5|TRBV5-1|-
TGCGCCAGCAGCTTGGTACAAGAGACCCAGTACTTC
CASSLVQETQYF
>-|TRBJ1-1|TRBV18|-
TGTGCCAGCGCCCGGGGGGGAATGAACACTGAAGCTTTCTTT
CASARGGMNTEAFF
>TRBD2|TRBJ2-3|TRBV7-8|-
TGTGCCAGCAGCGGTCGGACTAGCCGGGGCACAGATACGCAGTATTTT
CASSGRTSRGTDTQYF
>-|TRBJ2-4|TRBV19|-
TGTGCCAGTAGTAAAATAGCGGCGGGGCCCAGTCAGTACTTC
CASSKIAAGPSQYF
>TRBD1|TRBJ1-6|TRBV5-5|-
TGTGCCAGCAGCTCGACAGGGGATTCACCCCTCCACTTT
CASSSTGDSPLHF
>TRBD2|TRBJ2-3|TRBV6-1|-
TGTGCCGGGGAGGTTGGACTAGCGGGAGATACGCAGTATTTT
CAGEVGLAGDTQYF
>-|TRBJ2-1|TRBV6-1|-
TGTGCCAGCAGTAACGGGGGGCCCTACAATGAGCAGTTCTTC
CASSNGGPYNEQFF
>TRBD1|TRBJ1-5|TRBV7-9|-
TGTGCCAGCAGCTCGACAGGGAGCAATCAGCCCCAGCATTTT
CASSSTGSNQPQHF
>TRBD1|TRBJ1-1|TRBV6-5|-
TGTGCCAGCGGACAGGGTAGTGAAGCTTTCTTT
CASGQGSEAFF
>TRBD1|TRBJ2-4|TRBV19|-
TGTGCCAGTAGCCTGACAGGGGTGGGGAACATTCAGTACTTC
CASSLTGVGNIQYF
>-|TRBJ1-1|TRBV11-2|-
TGTGCCAGCAGCTTAGATCTCCGGGTGGCAGAAGCTTTCTTT
CASSLDLRVAEAFF
>-|TRBJ1-2|TRBV28|-
TGTGCCAGCAGTCCTGATACAGGGAGGGAACCCTATGGCTACACCTTC
CASSPDTGREPYGYTF
>TRBD2|TRBJ2-7|TRBV9|-
TGTGCCAGCAGCACGGGACTAGCGGCGACCTACGAGCAGTACTTC
CASSTGLAATYEQYF
>-|TRBJ1-1|TRBV27|few
TGTGCCAGCAGTCACTTCAAGATCTCGGGTACTGAAGCTTTCTTT
CASSHFKISGTEAFF
>-|TRBJ2-2|TRBV19|-
TGTGCCAGTAGTACGGTGAGGAGCACCGGGGAGCTGTTTTTT
CASSTVRSTGELFF
>TRBD2|TRBJ2-5|TRBV27|-
TGTGCCAGCAGCCGTGGGGGGTCTAGCGGGATAAAGACCCAGTACTTC
CASSRGGSSGIKTQYF
>-|TRBJ1-1|TRBV7-6|-
TGTGCCAGCAGCACCACAGAGAACACTGAAGCTTTCTTT
CASSTTENTEAFF
>TRBD1|TRBJ1-2|TRBV6-5|-
TGTGCCAGCAGCCGCGGGACAGGCCCCCTGGGCTACACCTTC
CASSRGTGPLGYTF
>-|TRBJ2-3|TRBV27|-
TGTGCCAGCAGTTTACGACAGGAGCCCTACACAGATACGCAGTATTTT
CASSLRQEPYTDTQYF
>-|TRBJ2-6|TRBV7-3|-
TGTGCCAGCAGCCTGGGGGGTTCTGGGGCCAACGTCCTGACTTTC
CASSLGGSGANVLTF
>-|TRBJ1-5|TRBV5-6|-
TGTGCCAGTAGCTTACGGGGGTCGTTTGGCAATCAGCCCCAGCATTTT
CASSLRGSFGNQPQHF
>-|TRBJ2-7|TRBV6-5|-
TGTGCCAGCAGCCCACAAAACGAGCAGTACTTC
CASSPQNEQYF
>TRBD1|TRBJ2-7|TRBV9|-
TGTGCCAGCAGCGTAGAGGACAGGGGCTACGAGCAGTACTTC
CASSVEDRGYEQYF
>TRBD1|TRBJ2-7|TRBV28|few
TGTGCCAGCAATACAGTAGAGGGGGCAGACGAGCAGTACTTC
CASNTVEGADEQYF
>-|TRBJ1-2|TRBV7-9|-
TGTGCCAGCAGCCCACAGGTAGCTAACTATGGCTACACCTTC
CASSPQVANYGYTF
>TRBD1|TRBJ1-1|TRBV6-1|once
TGTGCCAGCAGGGGGGACAGGGGGGGAACTGAAGCTTTCTTT
CASRGDRGGTEAFF
>-|TRBJ2-5|TRBV7-2|-
TGTGCCAGCACCCCCCTAAAGGGGGAGACCCAGTACTTC
CASTPLKGETQYF
>TRBD2|TRBJ2-1|TRBV27|-
TGTGCCAGCTCTAGGGACGGGACTAGGGGGAATGAGCAGTTCTTC
CASSRDGTRGNEQFF